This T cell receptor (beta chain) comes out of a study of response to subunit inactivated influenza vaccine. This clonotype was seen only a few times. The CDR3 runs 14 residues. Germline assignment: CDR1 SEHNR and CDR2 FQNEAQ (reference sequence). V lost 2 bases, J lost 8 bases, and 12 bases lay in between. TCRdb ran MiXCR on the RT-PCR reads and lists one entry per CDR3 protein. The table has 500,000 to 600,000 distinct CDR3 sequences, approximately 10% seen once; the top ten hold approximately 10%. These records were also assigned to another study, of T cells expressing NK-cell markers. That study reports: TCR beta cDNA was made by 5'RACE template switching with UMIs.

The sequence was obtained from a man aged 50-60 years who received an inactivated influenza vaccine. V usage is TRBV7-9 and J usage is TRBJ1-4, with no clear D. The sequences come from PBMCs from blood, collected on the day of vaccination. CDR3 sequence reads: CASSLSWVEEKLFF. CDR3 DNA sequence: TGTGCCAGCAGCTTAAGCTGGGTGGAAGAAAAACTGTTTTTT. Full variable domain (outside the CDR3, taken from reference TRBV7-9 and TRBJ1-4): DTGVSQNPRHKITKRGQNVTFRCDPISEHNRLYWYRQTLGQGPEFLTYFQNEAQLEKSRLLSDRFSAERPKGSFSTLEIQRTEQGDSAMYLCASSLSWVEEKLFFGSGTQLSVL.